Following are 12 T cell receptor beta chains from one sample sequenced in a study of T cells in Graves' hyperthyroidism and ophthalmopathy. Amplified TCR beta CDR3 regions came from RNA transcripts. HTBI primers drove first-round RT-PCR of the TCR CDR3. TCRdb reprocessed the multiplex PCR reads with MiXCR, giving one entry per CDR3 protein. The sample consists of under 650,000 distinct CDR3 sequences, 15% to 20% of them appearing once. Sample: blood. These receptors came from a woman between 25 and 40 years old with Graves' hyperthyroidism.

Details on this clonotype: This could be a read error, since a much larger clone is one nucleotide away. V gene TRBV11-2 combines with J gene TRBJ1-1; 7 bases are a match to TRBD1. Looked up from germline, CDR1 is SGHAT and CDR2 is FQNNGV. This CDR3 has 14 amino acids. The chain's CDR3 is CASSVTGFLTEALF. CDR3 in DNA: TGTGCCAGCAGCGTGACAGGGTTTTTGACTGAAGCTCTCTTT. Filled out from reference TRBV11-2 and TRBJ1-1, the complete variable domain reads EAGVAQSPRYKIIEKRQSVAFWCNPISGHATLYWYQQILGQGPKLLIQFQNNGVVDDSQLPKDRFSAERLKGVDSTLKIQPAKLEDSAVYLCASSVTGFLTEALFGQGTRLTVV.

There are many counts of this clonotype. The genes are TRBV13 and TRBJ1-1, with D tentatively TRBD1 (6 bases). V was cut by 3 bases and J by 1 base, with 12 bases left in between. This CDR3 has 15 amino acids. In germline, CDR1 is PRHDT, CDR2 FYEKMQ (reference sequence). CDR3 in amino acids: CASSFPGGANTEAFF. The CDR3 coding sequence is TGTGCCAGCAGCTTCCCCGGGGGCGCGAACACTGAAGCTTTCTTT.

This clonotype was recorded many times. The CDR3 is CASSTPLGTEAFF. The CDR3 DNA follows: TGTGCCAGCAGTACCCCATTGGGCACTGAAGCTTTCTTT. The chain employs TRBV28 and TRBJ1-1; no firm D call. Germline CDR1 reads MDHEN; CDR2 reads SYDVKM. Trimming cost V 5 bases and J 4 bases, with 11 bases left between them. The CDR3 totals 13 residues.

The rearrangement links TRBV6-2 or TRBV6-3 to TRBJ1-5; 9 positions match TRBD1. The CDR3 totals 16 residues. Germline CDR1 is MNHEY and CDR2 is SVGEGT. V gave up 5 bases and J gave up 0 bases; unmatched junction bases: 5. CDR3 sequence reads: CASSPRQGGSNQPQHF. The DNA of the CDR3 is TGTGCCAGCAGTCCCCGACAGGGGGGTAGCAATCAGCCCCAGCATTTT.

About this clonotype itself: Sequence at one end of the junction differs from germline and may be a read error. The chain's CDR3 is CASSLSTSGTNTGEPFF. Written as DNA, the CDR3 is TGTGCCAGCAGTTTATCGACTAGCGGGACTAACACCGGGGAGCCGTTTTTT. The chain recombines TRBV28 with TRBJ2-2, with 11 bases matching TRBD2. This CDR3 has 17 amino acids. The germline gives CDR1 MDHEN, CDR2 SYDVKM.

The chain has TRBV7-3 and TRBJ2-1, with 9 bases that match TRBD2. CDR3 length: 15 amino acids. J was trimmed by 3 bases and V by 2 bases; bases with no gene match: 2. CDR1 is SGHTA, CDR2 FQGTGA, per germline. For the CDR3, the DNA is TGTGCCAGCAGCTTACTAGCGGGAAACTACAATGAGCAGTTCTTC. Residues: CASSLLAGNYNEQFF. Combining the CDR3 with reference TRBV7-3 and TRBJ2-1 gives the whole variable domain GAGVSQTPSNKVTEKGKYVELRCDPISGHTALYWYRQSLGQGPEFLIYFQGTGAADDSGLPNDRFFAVRPEGSVSTLKIQRTERGDSAVYLCASSLLAGNYNEQFFGPGTRLTVL.

This clonotype was found many times. The chain links TRBV5-1 to TRBJ1-1; tentatively, D is TRBD1 (6 bases). Germline V gene data show CDR1 as SGHRS and CDR2 as YFSETQ. Trimming shortened V by 4 bases and J by 1 base, and 11 bases separated the two germline ends. The CDR3 length is 14 residues. The CDR3 region is CASSPGQSNTEAFF. The CDR3 DNA follows: TGCGCCAGCAGCCCAGGACAGTCGAACACTGAAGCTTTCTTT.

This clonotype was observed once. The rearrangement links TRBV7-3 to TRBJ2-3, with D unclear. Matching the DNA end better, TRBJ1-5 makes the J call doubtful. This CDR3 spans 15 amino acids. Germline CDR1 and CDR2: SGHTA and FQGTGA. The CDR3 reads CASSLSGGFADTQHF. For the CDR3, the DNA is TGTGCCAGCAGCTTATCGGGTGGATTCGCAGATACGCAGCATTTT.

The chain couples TRBV7-6 to TRBJ2-2; 10 bases are shared with TRBD2. The CDR3 sequence is 15 residues long. J lost 6 bases, V lost 1 base, and 2 bases had no gene match. CDR1 and CDR2 from the germline V gene are SGHVS and FNYEAQ. The CDR3 nucleotides are TGTGCCAGCAGCTTAGAGGGACTAGCGTCCGGGGAGCTGTTTTTT. The encoded protein is CASSLEGLASGELFF.

This clonotype was recorded at least ten times. The chain links TRBV20-1 to TRBJ2-7, with D perhaps TRBD1 or TRBD2 (5 bases each). V shed 0 bases and J shed 6 bases, with 24 bases lying between them. This CDR3 is 17 amino acids long. Germline V gives CDR1 DFQATT, CDR2 SNEGSKA (reference sequence). The CDR3 nucleotides are TGCAGTGCTAGAGATTGGAAGGCTAGCCCACAGGTTGCCGAGCAGTACTTC. It encodes CSARDWKASPQVAEQYF.

This clonotype was recorded at least ten times. The chain joins TRBV6-6 to TRBJ1-1; D unresolved. The germline V gene encodes CDR1 MNHNY and CDR2 SVGAGI (reference sequence). The germline V and J ends were trimmed by 0 bases and 0 bases, with 5 bases remaining between them. The CDR3 has 14 amino acids. The CDR3 spells CASSYSSLNTEAFF. The CDR3 nucleotides are TGTGCCAGCAGTTACTCCAGTTTGAACACTGAAGCTTTCTTT.

This clonotype was picked up many times. This chain joins TRBV6-1 and TRBJ2-1, with 9 bases identical to TRBD2. V shed 7 bases, J shed 1 base, and the junction held 11 bases outside the gene matches. Germline V CDR1 and CDR2: MNHNS, SASEGT. The CDR3 runs to 17 residues. In nucleotides, the CDR3 is TGTGCCAGCACCTCTCCCCAACTAGCGGGTTCCTACAATGAGCAGTTCTTC. Its translation: CASTSPQLAGSYNEQFF.